This T cell receptor beta chain was captured by sequencing in a study of blood T cell repertoires in COVID-19. Looking at the study overall: The United States, Italy and Spain provided the acute and convalescent COVID-19 samples. T cells, B-cell-depleted T cells, or PBMCs provided the cDNA or gDNA that served as material.

Authors' data handling: By means of reference gene primer amplification, nucleated cell counts were estimated. The protocol was immunoSEQ multiplex PCR, while the TCRdb copy is restricted to in-frame clones and leaves out a portion. The V and J calls and clone size were taken over from that table, and D and trimming were inferred from the DNA. There are 65,000 to 75,000 clones in the sample; approximately 78% occur only once, and 15% to 18% lies in the top ten. The sequencing sample was made of peripheral blood. This sequence originates from a man older than 75 with acute or convalescent COVID-19.

This CDR3 reads CASSLGRGAVSSPLHF. CDR3 DNA: TGTGCCAGCAGCTTAGGTCGAGGAGCAGTCAGTTCACCCCTCCACTTT. The chain couples TRBV7-2 to TRBJ1-6; D not certain. The V and J ends lost 1 base and 9 bases respectively, with 16 bases between them. CDR3 size: 16 residues. The germline CDR1 and CDR2 sequences are SGHTA and FQGNSA.